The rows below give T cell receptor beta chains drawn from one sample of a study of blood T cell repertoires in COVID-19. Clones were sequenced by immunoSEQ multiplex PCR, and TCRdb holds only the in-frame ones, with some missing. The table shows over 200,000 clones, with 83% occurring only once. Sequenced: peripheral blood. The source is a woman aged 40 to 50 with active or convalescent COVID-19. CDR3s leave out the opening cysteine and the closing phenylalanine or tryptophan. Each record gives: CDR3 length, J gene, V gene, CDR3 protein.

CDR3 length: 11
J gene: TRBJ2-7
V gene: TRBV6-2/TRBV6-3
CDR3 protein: ASGYRGSYEQY

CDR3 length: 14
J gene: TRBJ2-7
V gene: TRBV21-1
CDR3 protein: ASSPVARDRSYEQY

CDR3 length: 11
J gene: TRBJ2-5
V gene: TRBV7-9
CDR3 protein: ASSFSAEETQY

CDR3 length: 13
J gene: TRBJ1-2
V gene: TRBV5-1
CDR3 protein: ASSLGGGGNYGYT

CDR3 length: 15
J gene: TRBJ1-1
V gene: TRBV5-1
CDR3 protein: ASSLPRDRFVNTEAF

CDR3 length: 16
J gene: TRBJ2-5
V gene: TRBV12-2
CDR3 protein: ASRLEEAAGGPQETQY

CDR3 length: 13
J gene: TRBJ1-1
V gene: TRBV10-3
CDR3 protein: AISESRGTDTEAF

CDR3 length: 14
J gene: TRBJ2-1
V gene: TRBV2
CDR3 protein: ASSEEGGGSYNEQF

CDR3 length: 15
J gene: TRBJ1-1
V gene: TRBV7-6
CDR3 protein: ASSPGQGAVVVPEAF

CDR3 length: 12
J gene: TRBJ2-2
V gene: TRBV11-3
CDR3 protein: ASSLSYITGELF

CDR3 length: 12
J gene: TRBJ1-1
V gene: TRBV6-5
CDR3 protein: ASSYLGGDTEAF

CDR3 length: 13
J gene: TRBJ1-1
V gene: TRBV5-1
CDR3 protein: ASSWGLTGNTEAF

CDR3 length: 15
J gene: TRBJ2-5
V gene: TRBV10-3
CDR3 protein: AISETTLMTGQETQY

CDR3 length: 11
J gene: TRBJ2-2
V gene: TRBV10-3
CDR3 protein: AISDEYTGELF

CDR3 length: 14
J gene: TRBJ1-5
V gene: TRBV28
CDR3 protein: ASYYLDRGSNQPQH

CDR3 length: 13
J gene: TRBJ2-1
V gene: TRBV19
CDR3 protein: ASREAGAGYNEQF

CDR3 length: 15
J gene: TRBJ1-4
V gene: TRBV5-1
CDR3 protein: ASSSGVGPASNEKLF

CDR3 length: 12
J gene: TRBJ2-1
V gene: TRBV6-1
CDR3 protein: ASSEMAIINEQF

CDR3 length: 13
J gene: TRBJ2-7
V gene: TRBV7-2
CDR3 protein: ASSLAKTSGYEQY

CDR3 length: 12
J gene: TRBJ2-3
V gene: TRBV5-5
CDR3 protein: ASSSTGGTDTQY

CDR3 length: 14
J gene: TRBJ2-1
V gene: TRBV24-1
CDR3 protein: ATSDPIAGGRYEQF

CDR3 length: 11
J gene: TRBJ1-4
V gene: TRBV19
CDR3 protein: ASRGQLNEKLF

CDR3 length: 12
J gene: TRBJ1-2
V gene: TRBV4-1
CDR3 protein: ASSHLRDRDGYT

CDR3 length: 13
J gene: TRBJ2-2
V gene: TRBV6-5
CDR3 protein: ATLKGAVNTGELF

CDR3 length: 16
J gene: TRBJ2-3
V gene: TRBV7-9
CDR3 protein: ASSLVGWTGGSTDTQY

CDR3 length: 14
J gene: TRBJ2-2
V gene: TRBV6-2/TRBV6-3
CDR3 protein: ASSSRTGGRTGELF

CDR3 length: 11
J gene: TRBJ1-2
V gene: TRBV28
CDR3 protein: ASRTGQGEGYT

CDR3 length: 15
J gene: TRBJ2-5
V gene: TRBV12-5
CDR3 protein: ASGSGIQGARGETQY

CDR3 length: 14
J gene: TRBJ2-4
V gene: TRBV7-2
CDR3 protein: ASSLPRGLGKNIQY

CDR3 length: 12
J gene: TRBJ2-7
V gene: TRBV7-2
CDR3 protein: ASSRALAGYEQY

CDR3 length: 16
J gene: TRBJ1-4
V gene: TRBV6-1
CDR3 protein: ASSEAGQGAATNEKLF

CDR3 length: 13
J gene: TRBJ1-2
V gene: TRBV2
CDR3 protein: ASSELKTGLYGYT

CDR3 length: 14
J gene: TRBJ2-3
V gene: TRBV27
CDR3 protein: ASSLGRTGIPDTQY

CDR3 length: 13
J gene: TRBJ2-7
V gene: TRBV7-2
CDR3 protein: ASSPAGTGKNEQY

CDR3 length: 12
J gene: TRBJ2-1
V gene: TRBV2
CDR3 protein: ASSETSGNNEQF

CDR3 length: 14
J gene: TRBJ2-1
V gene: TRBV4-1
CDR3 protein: ASSPGLAALIGEQF

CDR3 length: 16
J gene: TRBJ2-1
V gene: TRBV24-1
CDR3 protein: ATSDLKPARGGYNEQF

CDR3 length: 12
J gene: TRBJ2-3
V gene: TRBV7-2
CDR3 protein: ASSLTRGADTQY

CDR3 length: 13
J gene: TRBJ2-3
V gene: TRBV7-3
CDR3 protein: ASSSLAGPTDTQY

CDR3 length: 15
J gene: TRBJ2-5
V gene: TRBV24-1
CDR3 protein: ATSPPGPSGRLETQY

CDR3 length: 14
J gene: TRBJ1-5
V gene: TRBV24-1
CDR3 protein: ATSDSYGGGHQPQH

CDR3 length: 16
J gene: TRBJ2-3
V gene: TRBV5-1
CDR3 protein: ASSQPSLAGAATDTQY

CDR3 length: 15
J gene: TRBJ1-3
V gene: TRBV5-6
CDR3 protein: ASSFRQDLRSGNTIY

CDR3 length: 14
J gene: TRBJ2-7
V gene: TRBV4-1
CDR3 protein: ASSLGLATISYEQY

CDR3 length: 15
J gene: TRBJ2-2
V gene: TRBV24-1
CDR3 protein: ATSERRQGAVAGELF

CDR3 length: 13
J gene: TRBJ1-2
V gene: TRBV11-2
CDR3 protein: ASSSQRRENYGYT

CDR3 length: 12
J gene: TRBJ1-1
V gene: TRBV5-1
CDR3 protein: ASSAQGIGTEAF